The 31 T cell receptor beta chains below all came from one sample that was sequenced in a study of vaccination and CD4 T cells after COVID-19. TCRdb used MiXCR to reprocess the PCR reads, holding one entry per CDR3 protein. Of 15,000 to 20,000 distinct CDR3 sequences in the sample, just over 60% were seen once. The sample consisted of CD4+ T cells from blood, taken after SARS-CoV-2 vaccination. The origin of the receptors is a human donor who had recovered from COVID-19.

The J gene is TRBJ1-2, the V gene TRBV20-1, with 9 positions matching TRBD1. CDR1 DFQATT and CDR2 SNEGSKA come from the germline V gene (reference sequence). V was pared by 4 bases and J by 4 bases, with 10 bases of the junction left unmatched. This CDR3 is 15 amino acids long. This CDR3 reads CSATQKDRGLYGYTF. CDR3 nucleotide sequence: TGCAGTGCTACCCAGAAGGACAGGGGCCTCTATGGCTACACCTTC.

The chain is built from TRBV6-2 or TRBV6-3 and TRBJ2-7, with a possible D match to TRBD2 (5 bases). Per the germline V gene, CDR1 is MNHEY and CDR2 is SVGEGT. V lost 6 bases and J lost 7, with 10 bases in between. This CDR3 contains 11 residues. This CDR3 reads CASSLEGEQYF. Written as DNA, the CDR3 is TGTGCCAGCAGCCTCGAGGGTGAGCAGTACTTC.

V is TRBV10-3 and J is TRBJ1-3; a weak D match, TRBD1 (6 bases). The CDR3 runs 16 residues. The germline gives CDR1 ENHRY, CDR2 SYGVKD. V was cut by 2 bases and J by 2 bases, with 13 bases left in between. The DNA for the CDR3 is TGTGCCATCAGTGAGGGGGGGGCGACTACTGGAAACACCATATATTTT. Residues: CAISEGGATTGNTIYF.

The chain combines TRBV12-3 or TRBV12-4 with TRBJ1-5; D is unresolved. Trimming cost V 6 bases and J 4 bases, with 10 bases left between them. This CDR3 is built from 13 residues. This CDR3 is CASSVRENQPQHF. The CDR3 DNA sequence: TGTGCCAGCAGCGTGAGGGAGAATCAGCCCCAGCATTTT.

The chain has TRBV24-1 and TRBJ2-2; D is perhaps TRBD2 (6 bases). V lost 0 bases and J 2 bases, leaving 12 bases between the germline ends. The CDR3 spans 17 residues. The germline V gene encodes CDR1 KGHDR and CDR2 SFDVKD. This CDR3 is CATSDLRLGGNTGELFF. The CDR3 DNA is TGTGCCACCAGTGATTTGCGACTCGGGGGAAACACCGGGGAGCTGTTTTTT.

The V gene is TRBV6-1, the J gene TRBJ2-7; 11 nucleotides agree with TRBD2. In germline, CDR1 is MNHNS, CDR2 SASEGT. The junction had 12 bases not matched to a gene; V was cut back by 10 bases and J by 4 bases. This CDR3 has 15 residues. CDR3 residues: CATQTTSGNPYEQYF. The CDR3 DNA is TGTGCCACACAAACGACTAGCGGGAATCCGTACGAGCAGTACTTC.

The genes are TRBV6-1 and TRBJ2-6, with TRBD1 identical over 8 bases. Unmatched junction bases numbered 9, after V lost 9 bases and J lost 2 bases. The CDR3 has 16 residues. CDR1 and CDR2 (germline): MNHNS, SASEGT. The CDR3 here is CASKGQVETGANVLTF. The CDR3 DNA reads as TGTGCCAGTAAGGGACAGGTGGAAACTGGGGCCAACGTCCTGACTTTC.

The gene calls are TRBV20-1 and TRBJ1-2; maybe TRBD1 (6 bases). V was pared by 3 bases and J by 4 bases, with 21 bases between. Germline assignment: CDR1 DFQATT and CDR2 SNEGSKA (reference sequence). This CDR3 region has 16 residues. The CDR3 sequence: CSARSPWGGYSYGYTF. CDR3 coding DNA: TGCAGTGCTAGGTCCCCCTGGGGGGGCTATTCCTATGGCTACACCTTC.

The table lists this clonotype with a few counts. The V call is TRBV6-5, the J call TRBJ1-5; TRBD1 matches 9 bases. The CDR3 runs 18 residues. Germline CDR1 MNHEY, CDR2 SVGAGI. V shed 2 bases and J 3 bases; nucleotides not matched to a gene: 11. The CDR3 sequence is CASSYPSTGTGHNQPQHF. CDR3 DNA sequence: TGTGCCAGCAGTTACCCGTCGACCGGGACAGGGCACAATCAGCCCCAGCATTTT.

V usage is TRBV6-1 and J usage is TRBJ2-4, with a tentative D call TRBD2 (7 bases). V lost 6 bases to trimming and J lost 11 bases, with 14 bases between them. The CDR3 is made up of 12 amino acids. Germline values: CDR1 MNHNS, CDR2 SASEGT. CDR3 bases: TGTGCCAGCAGCAACCGCGGGGGCCTTCAGTACTTC. Amino acid sequence: CASSNRGGLQYF.

This clonotype has more than one count but fewer than ten. The chain joins TRBV15 to TRBJ2-3; D unclear. V shed 1 base and J shed 3 bases, with 14 bases lying between them. The CDR3 runs to 16 residues. Germline CDR1 and CDR2: LNHNV and YYDKDF (reference sequence). In DNA, the CDR3 is TGTGCCACCAGCAGAGTTTTGGGTTCCGTGACAGATACGCAGTATTTT. Its protein is CATSRVLGSVTDTQYF.

The chain employs TRBV28 and TRBJ1-2; the D is unclear. V gave up 3 bases and J gave up 7 bases, with 12 bases separating them. Germline loops: CDR1 MDHEN, CDR2 SYDVKM. The CDR3 contains 13 residues. The CDR3, as DNA: TGTGCCAGCAGTTTTCCAGCGATCCGTGGCTACACCTTC. The encoded protein is CASSFPAIRGYTF.

This chain uses TRBV7-8 with TRBJ2-2, with 8 bases fitting TRBD1. The CDR3 is made up of 18 amino acids. V lost 2 bases, J lost 6 bases, and 14 bases stayed unmatched. The germline gives CDR1 SGHVS, CDR2 FQNEAQ. The chain's CDR3 is CASSLPDRDLRGAGELFF. The CDR3 nucleotides are TGTGCCAGCAGCTTACCGGACAGGGATTTAAGGGGCGCCGGGGAGCTGTTTTTT.

The V gene is TRBV21-1, the J gene TRBJ2-3; the listed D gene, TRBD1, was not tested against the DNA. TRBV21-1 is a documented pseudogene. The CDR3 extends over 14 amino acids. The CDR3 reads CASSKAPGAWTQYF. Written as DNA, the CDR3 is TGTGCCAGCAGCAAAGCTCCGGGGGCATGGACGCAGTATTTT.

V gene TRBV12-3 or TRBV12-4 combines with J gene TRBJ1-5; 8 bases agree with TRBD1. V shed 4 bases and J 6 bases; nucleotides not matched to a gene: 11. The CDR3 sequence is 16 residues long. The CDR3 loop is CASSSWADRGSQPQHF. CDR3 in DNA: TGTGCCAGCAGTTCCTGGGCCGACAGGGGAAGTCAGCCCCAGCATTTT.

The chain combines TRBV6-2 or TRBV6-3 with TRBJ2-7; a weak D match, TRBD2 (6 bases). V was pared by 6 bases and J by 2 bases, with 14 bases between. Germline V CDR1 and CDR2: MNHEY, SVGEGT. There are 14 residues in the CDR3. The CDR3 DNA reads as TGTGCCAGCAGCCACGGGAGCGGAACCTACGAGCAGTACTTC. Amino acid sequence: CASSHGSGTYEQYF.

This clonotype appeared a few times. V and J are TRBV5-8 and TRBJ2-2, with 10 nucleotides matching TRBD1. In germline, CDR1 is SGHTS, CDR2 YDEGEE. The CDR3 contains 17 residues. V shed 6 bases and J 4 bases; nucleotides not matched to a gene: 12. The CDR3 coding sequence is TGTGCCAGCAACGACCGGGACAGGGGCCAGGTCACCGGGGAGCTGTTTTTT. Translating it yields CASNDRDRGQVTGELFF.

This clonotype was counted between two and nine times. The chain recombines TRBV7-9 with TRBJ2-3, with TRBD2 identical over 16 bases. The CDR3 loop spans 18 amino acids. V gave up 4 bases and J gave up 4 bases; unmatched junction bases: 8. Per the germline V gene, CDR1 is SEHNR and CDR2 is FQNEAQ (reference sequence). DNA for the CDR3: TGTGCCAGCAGCTCATCGCCGGGACTAGCGGGAGGGGCAGATACGCAGTATTTT. Residues: CASSSSPGLAGGADTQYF. The full variable domain, with the rest looked up from reference TRBV7-9 and TRBJ2-3, is DTGVSQNPRHKITKRGQNVTFRCDPISEHNRLYWYRQTLGQGPEFLTYFQNEAQLEKSRLLSDRFSAERPKGSFSTLEIQRTEQGDSAMYLCASSSSPGLAGGADTQYFGPGTRLTVL.

The sample holds a few counts of this clonotype. V and J are TRBV27 and TRBJ1-1; 7 bases are a match to TRBD1. The CDR3 length is 16 residues. V was clipped by 9 bases and J by 0 bases; unmatched bases: 13. Germline CDR1 and CDR2: MNHEY and SMNVEV (reference sequence). The CDR3 bases are TGTGCCAGTGCGGACAGGCTACCACGGGTGAACACTGAAGCTTTCTTT. As protein: CASADRLPRVNTEAFF.

This clonotype was seen a handful of times. This chain connects TRBV5-1 to TRBJ1-2; perhaps TRBD1 as D (5 bases). Per germline, CDR1 SGHRS and CDR2 YFSETQ. V shed 4 bases and J shed 2 bases, with 12 bases lying between them. There are 14 residues in the CDR3. The CDR3 spells CASSPTDSNYGYTF. The CDR3 DNA follows: TGCGCCAGCAGCCCTACAGACAGCAACTATGGCTACACCTTC.

The chain joins TRBV19 to TRBJ1-6; D unclear. V shed 4 bases and J shed 7 bases, with 11 bases lying between them. Germline lookup yields CDR1 LNHDA and CDR2 SQIVND (reference sequence). The CDR3 consists of 14 residues. CDR3 sequence reads: CASSTQLPNSPLHF. The CDR3 DNA is TGTGCCAGTAGTACCCAACTACCGAATTCACCCCTCCACTTT.

The chain is built from TRBV5-1 and TRBJ1-2, with 8 bases fitting TRBD1. The CDR3 length is 18 residues. The germline CDR1 and CDR2 sequences are SGHRS and YFSETQ. Trimming at V came to 4 bases and at J to 3 bases, leaving 17 bases not matched to a gene. This chain's CDR3 is CASSPDFRTGSRDYGYTF. Written as DNA, the CDR3 is TGCGCCAGCAGCCCAGACTTTAGGACAGGGTCGAGGGACTATGGCTACACCTTC.

The chain employs TRBV6-1 and TRBJ1-6; a weak D match, TRBD1 (5 bases). V was shortened by 4 bases and J by 9 bases, with 19 bases between the two germline ends. Germline V gene sequence: CDR1 MNHNS, CDR2 SASEGT. The CDR3 consists of 16 residues. CDR3 in DNA: TGTGCCAGCAGTGCTCAGGGAGAGATAGTCGGTTCACCCCTCCACTTT. The encoded protein is CASSAQGEIVGSPLHF.

This chain connects TRBV20-1 to TRBJ2-2; D is unresolved. In germline, CDR1 is DFQATT, CDR2 SNEGSKA (reference sequence). V shed 0 bases and J shed 5 bases, with 19 bases lying between them. CDR3 length equals 17 residues. The CDR3 sequence is CSARDLSSWSWTGELFF. CDR3 coding DNA: TGCAGTGCTAGAGATCTCTCTAGTTGGAGTTGGACCGGGGAGCTGTTTTTT.

The chain combines TRBV30 with TRBJ1-5; D not resolved. The CDR3 consists of 12 residues. CDR1 GTSNPN and CDR2 SVGIG come from the germline V gene (reference sequence). V gave up 2 bases and J gave up 6 bases, with 8 bases separating them. The CDR3 spells CAWSPRGQPQHF. Here the CDR3 DNA reads TGTGCCTGGAGTCCCCGGGGTCAGCCCCAGCATTTT.

This clonotype was found a few times. The chain recombines TRBV27 with TRBJ2-3; maybe TRBD2 (6 bases). The CDR3 has 15 residues. V dropped 6 bases and J dropped 0 bases, with 13 bases sitting between them. Germline V gene lookup returns CDR1 MNHEY and CDR2 SMNVEV (reference sequence). The CDR3 region is CASSLSGGSTDTQYF. For the CDR3, the DNA is TGTGCCAGCAGCCTTAGCGGAGGGAGCACAGATACGCAGTATTTT.

This clonotype has more than one count but fewer than ten. This chain joins TRBV6-2 or TRBV6-3 and TRBJ2-7; possible D gene TRBD2, 5 bases. CDR1 is MNHEY, CDR2 SVGEGT, per germline. The CDR3 consists of 15 residues. V was trimmed by 5 bases and J by 6 bases, leaving 20 bases between them. The CDR3 loop reads CASSRSDAGLLEQYF. CDR3 coding DNA: TGTGCCAGCAGTCGCTCCGATGCGGGCCTCCTCGAGCAGTACTTC.

The genes are TRBV20-1 and TRBJ2-7; 7 nucleotides line up with TRBD1. With 2 bases clipped from V and 2 bases from J, the junction kept 6 bases outside the gene matches. This CDR3 comprises 14 residues. Looked up from germline, CDR1 is DFQATT and CDR2 is SNEGSKA (reference sequence). The CDR3 region is CSARTKTGTYEQYF. The CDR3 DNA follows: TGCAGTGCTAGAACCAAGACAGGGACCTACGAGCAGTACTTC.

This clonotype was found once. This chain links TRBV28 with TRBJ2-6, with 12 bases matching TRBD2. The CDR3 consists of 17 residues. Germline CDR1 is MDHEN and CDR2 is SYDVKM. Unmatched junction bases numbered 3, after V lost 6 bases and J lost 0 bases. The CDR3 here is CASRLAGGYSGANVLTF. The CDR3 coding sequence is TGTGCCAGCAGACTAGCGGGAGGTTACTCTGGGGCCAACGTCCTGACTTTC. The whole variable domain, remainder taken from reference TRBV28 and TRBJ2-6, is DVKVTQSSRYLVKRTGEKVFLECVQDMDHENMFWYRQDPGLGLRLIYFSYDVKMKEKGDIPEGYSVSREKKERFSLILESASTNQTSMYLCASRLAGGYSGANVLTFGAGSRLTVL.

This clonotype was seen only a few times. V usage is TRBV6-1 and J usage is TRBJ1-1; tentative D call: TRBD1 (6 bases). Trimming removed 5 bases from V and 5 bases from J, with 21 bases in between. Germline V lookup: CDR1 MNHNS, CDR2 SASEGT. CDR3 length: 16 amino acids. Here the CDR3 reads CASSSAAGAGGTEAFF. The CDR3 DNA reads TGTGCCAGCAGTAGTGCAGCGGGGGCGGGAGGGACTGAAGCTTTCTTT.

The rearrangement links TRBV10-3 to TRBJ2-2; 11 nucleotides agree with TRBD2. CDR3 length equals 15 residues. V shed 10 bases, J shed 7 bases, and the junction held 11 bases outside the gene matches. Germline CDR1 ENHRY, CDR2 SYGVKD. The CDR3 spells CATIAGGGTVGELFF. In DNA, the CDR3 is TGTGCCACCATAGCGGGAGGGGGAACGGTCGGGGAGCTGTTTTTT.